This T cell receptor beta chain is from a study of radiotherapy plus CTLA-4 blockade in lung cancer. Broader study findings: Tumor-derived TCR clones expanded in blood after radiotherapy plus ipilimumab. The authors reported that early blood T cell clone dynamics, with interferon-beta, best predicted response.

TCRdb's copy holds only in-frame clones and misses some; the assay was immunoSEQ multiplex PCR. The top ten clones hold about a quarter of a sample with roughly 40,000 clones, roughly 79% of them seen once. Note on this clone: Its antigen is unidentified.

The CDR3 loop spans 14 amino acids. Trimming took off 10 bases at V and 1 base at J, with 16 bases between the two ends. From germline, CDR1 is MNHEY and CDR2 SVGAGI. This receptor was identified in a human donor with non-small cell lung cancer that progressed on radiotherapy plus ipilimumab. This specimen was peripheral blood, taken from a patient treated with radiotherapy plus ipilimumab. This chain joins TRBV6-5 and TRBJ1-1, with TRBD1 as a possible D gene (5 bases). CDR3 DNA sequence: TGTGCCACCACCCTAGGGGCAGGGAACACTGAAGCTTTCTTT. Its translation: CATTLGAGNTEAFF.